This T cell receptor beta chain was observed in a study of regulatory T cells in long-lasting Graves disease. Study overall: Graves' patients diagnosed newly had used antithyroid drugs under 3 months. Study-level findings and limits: The study found TRBV28, TRBJ1-2 and TRBJ2-5 favored in persistent disease.

Researchers made TCR beta libraries by using iRepertoire HTBI primers and running Arm-PCR on CDR3 regions. One entry per CDR3 protein results from TCRdb running MiXCR on the multiplex PCR reads. The sample lists a few hundred thousand distinct CDR3 sequences, 13% seen once, with more than 8.5% in the top ten. This clonotype was seen repeatedly, ten times or more. The antigen is undetermined. Germline assignment: CDR1 MNHEY and CDR2 SMNVEV (reference sequence). This CDR3 is 12 amino acids long. Germline trimming cut 5 bases from V and 7 bases from J; bases unmatched to any gene: 3. As to time point: newly diagnosed GD, antithyroid drugs for less than 3 months. PBMC RNA was the source of the TCR library. These records were also assigned to another study, of T cells in Graves' hyperthyroidism and ophthalmopathy. That publication notes: Stability of Graves' hyperthyroidism was defined as absent ophthalmopathy progression within 18 months.

The sequence came from a man aged 30 to 39 with Graves disease. The rearrangement uses TRBV27 and TRBJ1-2, with 8 positions matching TRBD1. The source was peripheral blood mononuclear cells (PBMCs), collected at new diagnosis, from a patient treated with antithyroid drugs. CDR3: CASSPDRGGYTF. The CDR3 bases are TGTGCCAGCAGTCCAGACAGGGGTGGCTACACCTTC.